This T cell receptor beta chain originates from a study of blood T cells in healthy people across ages. Study summary: Template switching captured about one barcoded beta molecule per two T cells.

Germline loops: CDR1 SGHTA, CDR2 FQGNSA. With V trimmed by 6 bases and J by 0 bases, 6 bases remained unmatched. This CDR3 comprises 15 residues. Through a sample-barcoded 5' primer and a J-beta primer mix, a second PCR was run for roughly 6 to 12 cycles. Every single cDNA molecule received a tag from a template-switch adaptor with 12 random nucleotides. One entry per CDR3 protein results from TCRdb running MiXCR on the 5' RACE reads. Of about 1,000,000 distinct CDR3 sequences listed, more than 35% are singletons. Collection of ten milliliters of peripheral blood was performed for each donor. At least 7 million PBMCs were isolated per sample.

Input material: blood. The rearrangement links TRBV7-2 to TRBJ2-3; 7 bases map to TRBD1. The sequence came from a woman aged 55-70 years in good health. The CDR3 DNA is TGTGCCAGCAGAGTGGACAGGACTAGCACAGATACGCAGTATTTT. Residues: CASRVDRTSTDTQYF.